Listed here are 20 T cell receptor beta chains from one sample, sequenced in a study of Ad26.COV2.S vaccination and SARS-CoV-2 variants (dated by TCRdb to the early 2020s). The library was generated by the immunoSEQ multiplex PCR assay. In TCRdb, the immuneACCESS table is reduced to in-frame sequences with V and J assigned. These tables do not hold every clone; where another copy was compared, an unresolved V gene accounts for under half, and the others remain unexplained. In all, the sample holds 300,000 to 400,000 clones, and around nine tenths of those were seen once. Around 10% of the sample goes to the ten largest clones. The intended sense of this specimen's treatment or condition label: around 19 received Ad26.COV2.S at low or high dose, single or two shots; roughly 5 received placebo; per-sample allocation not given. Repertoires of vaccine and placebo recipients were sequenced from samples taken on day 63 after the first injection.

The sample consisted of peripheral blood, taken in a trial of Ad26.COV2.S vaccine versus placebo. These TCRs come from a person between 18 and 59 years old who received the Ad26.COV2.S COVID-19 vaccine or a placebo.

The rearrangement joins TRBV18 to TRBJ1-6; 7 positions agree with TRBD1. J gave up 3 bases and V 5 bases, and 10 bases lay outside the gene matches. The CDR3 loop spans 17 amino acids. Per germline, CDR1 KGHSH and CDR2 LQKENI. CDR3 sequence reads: CASSSDRATLYNSPLHF. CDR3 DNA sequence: TGTGCCAGCTCATCAGACAGGGCAACCCTCTATAATTCACCCCTCCACTTT.

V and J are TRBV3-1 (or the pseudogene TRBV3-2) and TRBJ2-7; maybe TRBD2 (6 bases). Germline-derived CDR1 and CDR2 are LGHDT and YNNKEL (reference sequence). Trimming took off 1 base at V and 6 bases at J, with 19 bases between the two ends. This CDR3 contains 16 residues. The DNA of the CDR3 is TGTGCCAGCAGCCAAGCGACGGGACTCTTTTCTCCCGAGCAGTACTTC. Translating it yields CASSQATGLFSPEQYF.

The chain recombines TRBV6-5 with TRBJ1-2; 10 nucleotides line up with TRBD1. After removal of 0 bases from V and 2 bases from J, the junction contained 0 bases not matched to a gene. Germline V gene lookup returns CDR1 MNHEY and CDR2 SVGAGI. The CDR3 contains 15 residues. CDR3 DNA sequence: TGTGCCAGCAGTTACTCGGGACAGGGGAACTATGGCTACACCTTC. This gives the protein CASSYSGQGNYGYTF.

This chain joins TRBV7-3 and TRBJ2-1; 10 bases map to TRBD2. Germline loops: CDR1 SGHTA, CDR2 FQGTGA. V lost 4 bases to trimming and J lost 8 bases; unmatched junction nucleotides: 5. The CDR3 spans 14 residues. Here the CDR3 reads CASSSPGLAYEQFF. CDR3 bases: TGTGCCAGCAGCTCACCGGGACTAGCGTATGAGCAGTTCTTC.

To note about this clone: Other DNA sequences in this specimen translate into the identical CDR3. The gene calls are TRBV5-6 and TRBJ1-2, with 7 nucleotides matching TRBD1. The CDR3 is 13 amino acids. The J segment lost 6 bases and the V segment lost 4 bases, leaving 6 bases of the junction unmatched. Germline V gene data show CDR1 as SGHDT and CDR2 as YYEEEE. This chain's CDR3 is CASSLRQGDGYTF. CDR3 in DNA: TGTGCCAGCAGCCTACGACAGGGTGATGGCTACACCTTC.

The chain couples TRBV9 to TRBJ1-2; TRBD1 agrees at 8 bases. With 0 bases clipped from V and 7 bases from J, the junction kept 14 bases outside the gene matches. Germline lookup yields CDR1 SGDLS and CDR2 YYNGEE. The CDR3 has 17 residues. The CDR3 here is CASSVAGGFDPGAGYTF. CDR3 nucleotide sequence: TGTGCCAGCAGCGTAGCAGGGGGCTTCGATCCGGGGGCTGGCTACACCTTC.

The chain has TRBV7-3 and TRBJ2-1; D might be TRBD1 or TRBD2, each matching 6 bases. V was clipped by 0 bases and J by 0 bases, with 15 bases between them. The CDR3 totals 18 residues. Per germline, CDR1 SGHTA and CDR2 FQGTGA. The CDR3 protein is CASSLTASGGGSYNEQFF. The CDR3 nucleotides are TGTGCCAGCAGCTTAACGGCTAGTGGAGGGGGCTCCTACAATGAGCAGTTCTTC.

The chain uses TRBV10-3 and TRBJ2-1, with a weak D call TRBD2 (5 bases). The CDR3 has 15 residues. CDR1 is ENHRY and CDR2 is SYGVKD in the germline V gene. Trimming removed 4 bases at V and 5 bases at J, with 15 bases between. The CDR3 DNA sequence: TGTGCCATCAGTGGTGTAGTCGGACTCGACAATGAGCAGTTCTTC. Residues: CAISGVVGLDNEQFF.

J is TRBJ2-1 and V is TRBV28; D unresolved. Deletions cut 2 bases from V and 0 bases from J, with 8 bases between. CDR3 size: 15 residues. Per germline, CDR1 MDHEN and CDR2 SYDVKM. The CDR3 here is CASSLKPTSYNEQFF. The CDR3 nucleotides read TGTGCCAGCAGTTTAAAACCCACCTCCTACAATGAGCAGTTCTTC.

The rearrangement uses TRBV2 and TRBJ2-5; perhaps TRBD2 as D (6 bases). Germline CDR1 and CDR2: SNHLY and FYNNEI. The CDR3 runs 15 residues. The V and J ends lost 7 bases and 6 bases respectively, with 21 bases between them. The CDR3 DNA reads TGTGCCAGCACCGAGGGAGGCCAGGCAGCAAAGACCCAGTACTTC. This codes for CASTEGGQAAKTQYF.

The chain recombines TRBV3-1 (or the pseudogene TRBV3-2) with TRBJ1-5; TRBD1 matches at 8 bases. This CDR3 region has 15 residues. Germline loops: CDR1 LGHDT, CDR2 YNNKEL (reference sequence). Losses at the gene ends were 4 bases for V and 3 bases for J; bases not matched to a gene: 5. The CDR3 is CASSPGTGPNQPQHF. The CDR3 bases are TGTGCCAGCAGCCCGGGGACAGGTCCCAATCAGCCCCAGCATTTT.

Here the CDR3 DNA reads TGTGCCAGCAGCCCTCGGACTAGCGGGAGCCGGGCCGAGCAGTATTTT. This codes for CASSPRTSGSRAEQYF. This rearrangement joins TRBV7-9 to TRBJ2-3; 13 bases line up with TRBD2. The junction had 13 bases not matched to a gene; V was cut back by 5 bases and J by 11 bases. The germline gives CDR1 SEHNR, CDR2 FQNEAQ (reference sequence). The length of the CDR3 is 16 residues.

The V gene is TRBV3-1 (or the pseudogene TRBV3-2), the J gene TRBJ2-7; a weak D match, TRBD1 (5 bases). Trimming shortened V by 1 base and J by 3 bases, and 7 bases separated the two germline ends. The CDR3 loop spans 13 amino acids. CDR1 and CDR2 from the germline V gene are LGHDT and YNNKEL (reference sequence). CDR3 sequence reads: CASSQGQGYEQYF. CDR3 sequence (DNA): TGTGCCAGCAGCCAAGGTCAGGGCTACGAGCAGTACTTC.

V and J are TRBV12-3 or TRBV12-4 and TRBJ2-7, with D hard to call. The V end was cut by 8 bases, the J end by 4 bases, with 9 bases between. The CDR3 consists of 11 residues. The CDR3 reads CASRRWYEQYF. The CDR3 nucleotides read TGTGCCAGCCGTCGGTGGTACGAGCAGTACTTC.

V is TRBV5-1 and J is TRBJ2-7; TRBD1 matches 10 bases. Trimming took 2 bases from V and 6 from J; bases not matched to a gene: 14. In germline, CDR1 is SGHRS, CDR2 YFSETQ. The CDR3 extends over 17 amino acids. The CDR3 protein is CASSLAPTGQGIGEQYF. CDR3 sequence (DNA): TGCGCCAGCAGCTTAGCCCCCACGGGACAGGGGATCGGCGAGCAGTACTTC. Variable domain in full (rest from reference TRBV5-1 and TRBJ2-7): KAGVTQTPRYLIKTRGQQVTLSCSPISGHRSVSWYQQTPGQGLQFLFEYFSETQRNKGNFPGRFSGRQFSNSRSEMNVSTLELGDSALYLCASSLAPTGQGIGEQYFGPGTRLTVT.

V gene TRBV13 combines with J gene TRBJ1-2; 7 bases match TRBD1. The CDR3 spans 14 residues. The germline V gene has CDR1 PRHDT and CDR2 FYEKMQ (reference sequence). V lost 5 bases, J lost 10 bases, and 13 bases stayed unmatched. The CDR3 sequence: CASSRGGQPLVYTF. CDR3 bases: TGTGCCAGCAGCCGTGGGGGACAGCCCCTTGTCTACACCTTC.

In DNA form, the CDR3 reads TGTGCCAGCAGCTTCTCAACTGGACTAGTTGCCTACGAGCAGTACTTC. Amino acid sequence: CASSFSTGLVAYEQYF. V usage is TRBV7-8 and J usage is TRBJ2-7; 7 nucleotides align to TRBD2. V was pared by 3 bases and J by 2 bases, with 10 bases of the junction left unmatched. This CDR3 spans 16 amino acids. Per germline, CDR1 SGHVS and CDR2 FQNEAQ.

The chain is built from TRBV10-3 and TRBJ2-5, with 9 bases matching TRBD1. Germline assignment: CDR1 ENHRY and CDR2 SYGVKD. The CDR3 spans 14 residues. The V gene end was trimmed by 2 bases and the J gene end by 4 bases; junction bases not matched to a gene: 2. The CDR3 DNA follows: TGTGCCATCAGTGAGCCGGGACAGGGAGAGACCCAGTACTTC. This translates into CAISEPGQGETQYF.

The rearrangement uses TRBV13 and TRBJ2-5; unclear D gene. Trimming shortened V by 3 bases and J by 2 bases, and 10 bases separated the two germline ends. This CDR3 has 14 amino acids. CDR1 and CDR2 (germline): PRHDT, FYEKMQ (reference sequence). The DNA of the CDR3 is TGTGCCAGCAGCTTTTCTAGACTTCAAGAGACCCAGTACTTC. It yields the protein CASSFSRLQETQYF.

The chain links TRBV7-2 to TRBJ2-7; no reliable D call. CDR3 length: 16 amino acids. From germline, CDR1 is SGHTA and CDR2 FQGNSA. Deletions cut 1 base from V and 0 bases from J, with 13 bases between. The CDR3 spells CASSLVGDTFSYEQYF. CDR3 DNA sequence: TGTGCCAGCAGCTTAGTCGGCGACACCTTCTCCTACGAGCAGTACTTC.